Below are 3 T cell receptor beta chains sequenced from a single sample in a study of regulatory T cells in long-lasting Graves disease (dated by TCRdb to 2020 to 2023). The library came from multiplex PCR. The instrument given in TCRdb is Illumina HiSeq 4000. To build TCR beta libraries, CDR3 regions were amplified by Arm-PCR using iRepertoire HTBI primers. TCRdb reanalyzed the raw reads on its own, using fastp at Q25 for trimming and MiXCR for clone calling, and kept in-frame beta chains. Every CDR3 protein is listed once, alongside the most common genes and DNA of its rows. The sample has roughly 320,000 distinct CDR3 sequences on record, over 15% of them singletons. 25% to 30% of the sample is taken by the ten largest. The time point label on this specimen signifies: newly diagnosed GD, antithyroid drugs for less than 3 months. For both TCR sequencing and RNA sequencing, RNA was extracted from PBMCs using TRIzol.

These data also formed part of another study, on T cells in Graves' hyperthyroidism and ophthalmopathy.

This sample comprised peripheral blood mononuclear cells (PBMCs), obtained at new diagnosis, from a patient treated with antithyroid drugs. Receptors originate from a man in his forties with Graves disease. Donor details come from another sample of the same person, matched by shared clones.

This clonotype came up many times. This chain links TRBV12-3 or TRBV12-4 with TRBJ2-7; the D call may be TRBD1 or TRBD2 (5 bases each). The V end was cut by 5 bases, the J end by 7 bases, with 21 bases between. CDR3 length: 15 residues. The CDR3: CASSPPRRGHNEQYF. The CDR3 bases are TGTGCCAGCAGTCCTCCCCGCCGGGGCCATAATGAGCAGTACTTC.

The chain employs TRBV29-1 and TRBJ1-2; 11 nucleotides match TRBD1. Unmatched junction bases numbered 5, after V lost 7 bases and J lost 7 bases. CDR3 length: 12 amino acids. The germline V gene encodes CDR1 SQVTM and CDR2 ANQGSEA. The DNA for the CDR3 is TGCAGCGGGGAAGGACAGGGGGCTGGCTACACCTTC. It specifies CSGEGQGAGYTF. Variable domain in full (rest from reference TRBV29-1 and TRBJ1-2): SAVISQKPSRDICQRGTSLTIQCQVDSQVTMMFWYRQQPGQSLTLIATANQGSEATYESGFVIDKFPISRPNLTFSTLTVSNMSPEDSSIYLCSGEGQGAGYTFGSGTRLTVV.

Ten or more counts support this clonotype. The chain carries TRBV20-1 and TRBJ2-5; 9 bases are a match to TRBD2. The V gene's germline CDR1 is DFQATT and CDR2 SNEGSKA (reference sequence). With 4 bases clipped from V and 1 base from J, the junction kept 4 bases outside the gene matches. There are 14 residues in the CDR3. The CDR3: CSATDSGGQETQYF. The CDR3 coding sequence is TGCAGTGCTACCGATAGCGGGGGCCAAGAGACCCAGTACTTC.